This paragraph reports one TCR beta chain. This clonotype has at least ten counts. Its specific antigen is unknown. Per-nucleotide qualities are absent, and no much larger clonotype sits a single base away. This sample stems from a study of spatial heterogeneity in lung cancer (dated by TCRdb to the late 2010s). Describing the broader study: Beta-chain transcripts were consistently detected in greater numbers than alpha-chain transcripts, which likely reflects a higher abundance of beta-chain transcripts. TCR repertoire features were related to nonsynonymous mutation counts determined by whole-exome sequencing of tumor tissue. In non-small cell lung cancer, the study quantitatively compared TCR alpha and beta repertoires across several tumor regions, matched nontumor lung, and blood. In the raw uncorrected reads, each unique combination of TCR and UMI appeared more than ten times on average. At surgery, both alpha and beta chains were TCR-sequenced in under 250 tumor regions, 64 matched nontumor lung samples and a few dozen PBMC samples.

Receptors were amplified or captured by 5' RACE. The instrument was a NextSeq 500. To allow correction of PCR and sequencing errors, the TCR library protocol tagged every TCR cDNA molecule with a unique molecular identifier. As for how the authors treated the data: TCR identification, UMI-based error correction and CDR3 extraction were all carried out with Decombinator tools. Expanded TCRs were defined as those above a frequency of 2 per 1,000, corresponding to the top 1% of the tumor frequency distribution. Each repertoire was subsampled 100 times to 5,000 TCRs, after which Renyi diversity was computed with the R vegan package. CDR3 similarity networks were built from amino acid triplet string-kernel similarity, with CDR3s being connected when pairwise similarity was above 0.82. In-frame beta chains were kept once TCRdb had trimmed the public reads at Q25 with fastp and called clones with MiXCR. Rows are unified per CDR3 protein, each entry keeping the most common DNA and genes. The V and J calls and clone size come from TCRdb's table, not from the authors' own analysis. A total of 89,000 or so distinct CDR3 sequences appear in this sample, about 20% of them only once. Roughly 6.2% of the sample is held by the ten biggest clonotypes.

This specimen's time point label, interpreted: sample taken at primary tumor resection. TCR sequencing used whole RNA extracted from tumor and nontumor lung tissue, or from cryopreserved PBMC samples, without cell sorting. The donors were some 70 patients from the lung TRACERx cohort who had early-stage, untreated non-small cell lung cancer. Only patients with enough RNA available from two or more tumor regions were chosen for TCR sequencing. Overall study results and their limits: Ubiquitous expanded tumor TCRs were found in blood more often at tumor resection than at routine follow-up. Additional single-cell paired TCR alpha and beta sequencing was considered necessary to confirm, at a functional level, the hypothesis that regional TCRs recognize regional mutations.

The junction shows trimming of 3 bases on V and 4 bases on J, plus 8 bases between the germline ends. Measured from the cysteine to the phenylalanine, the CDR3 is 13 residues long. Only the CDR3 part of the read is kept: 39 bases, read in frame from the first base. The germline V gene (reference sequence) sets CDR1 to LNHNV and CDR2 to YYDKDF. Recombination linked TRBV15 to TRBJ2-3; the D segment cannot be called with confidence. Sequenced here: PBMCs, sampled at surgery. The source is a male donor with early-stage non-small cell lung cancer. DNA sequence: TGTGCCACCAGCAGGGCCCGGCCAGATACGCAGTATTTT. This yields the protein CATSRARPDTQYF.